This entry lists 18 T cell receptor beta chains sequenced from one sample in a study of neurological immune-mediated disorders. TCRdb re-called the 5' RACE reads through MiXCR, storing one row per CDR3 protein. The data show tens of thousands of distinct CDR3 sequences, under 6% seen once. The sequencing sample was made of PBMCs. Source of these receptors: a man aged 18 to 35 in good health.

This clonotype was seen at least ten times. The V and J genes are TRBV19 and TRBJ1-5, with D possibly TRBD1 on 5 matching bases. The CDR3 consists of 15 residues. Germline loops: CDR1 LNHDA, CDR2 SQIVND (reference sequence). Between the trimmed V and J ends, which lost 4 bases and 5 bases, there was a span of 15 bases. CDR3 DNA sequence: TGTGCCAGTAGTACCCGACAGAAGGGTGATCAGCCCCAGCATTTT. It specifies CASSTRQKGDQPQHF. The full variable domain, its missing parts supplied by reference TRBV19 and TRBJ1-5, is DGGITQSPKYLFRKEGQNVTLSCEQNLNHDAMYWYRQDPGQGLRLIYYSQIVNDFQKGDIAEGYSVSREKKESFPLTVTSAQKNPTAFYLCASSTRQKGDQPQHFGDGTRLSIL.

This clonotype has ten or more counts. The chain is built from TRBV20-1 and TRBJ2-6, with TRBD1 matching over 9 bases. Germline V lookup: CDR1 DFQATT, CDR2 SNEGSKA (reference sequence). V gave up 6 bases and J gave up 0 bases; unmatched junction bases: 6. The CDR3 sequence is 16 residues long. CDR3: CSAEQGARSGANVLTF. For the CDR3, the DNA is TGCAGTGCCGAACAGGGGGCCCGCTCTGGGGCCAACGTCCTGACTTTC.

This clonotype was counted ten times or more. This chain uses TRBV6-6 with TRBJ2-3, with D hard to call. V gave up 2 bases and J gave up 1 base, with 13 bases separating them. The CDR3 loop spans 16 amino acids. Germline loops: CDR1 MNHNY, CDR2 SVGAGI (reference sequence). This chain's CDR3 is CASSYPSLAGTDTQYF. The CDR3 DNA sequence: TGTGCCAGCAGTTACCCCTCATTAGCCGGCACAGATACGCAGTATTTT.

The sample holds many counts of this clonotype. CDR3 residues: CASSYSRELNSPLHF. In nucleotides, the CDR3 is TGTGCCAGCAGTTACTCCAGGGAACTCAATTCACCCCTCCACTTT. The rearrangement links TRBV6-5 to TRBJ1-6, with D tentatively TRBD1 (5 bases). V lost 0 bases and J lost 7, with 10 bases in between. The V gene's germline CDR1 is MNHEY and CDR2 SVGAGI. The CDR3 has 15 amino acids.

This clonotype was seen ten or more times. The chain links TRBV5-1 to TRBJ1-2; no definite D call. This CDR3 is built from 15 residues. The germline V and J ends were trimmed by 4 bases and 2 bases, with 15 bases remaining between them. The germline V gene has CDR1 SGHRS and CDR2 YFSETQ. The CDR3 sequence: CASSPQSTLNYGYTF. CDR3 DNA: TGCGCCAGCAGCCCGCAGTCTACACTGAACTATGGCTACACCTTC.

This clonotype has just a few counts. V is TRBV7-8 and J is TRBJ2-1; D gene ambiguous. The V end was cut by 3 bases, the J end by 6 bases, with 12 bases between. Germline loops: CDR1 SGHVS, CDR2 FQNEAQ. CDR3 length equals 14 residues. Here the CDR3 reads CASSLERRLNEQFF. CDR3 nucleotide sequence: TGTGCCAGCAGCTTGGAGAGACGACTCAATGAGCAGTTCTTC.

There are many counts of this clonotype. The chain carries TRBV5-1 and TRBJ2-5; a weak D match, TRBD2 (6 bases). The V and J ends lost 5 bases and 1 base respectively, with 9 bases between them. CDR3 length: 13 residues. The germline gives CDR1 SGHRS, CDR2 YFSETQ. CDR3 sequence (DNA): TGCGCCAGCAGACCCGGGAGCCAAGAGACCCAGTACTTC. Translating gives CASRPGSQETQYF.

This clonotype was observed many times. The V call is TRBV6-5, the J call TRBJ2-1, with D hard to call. Germline assignment: CDR1 MNHEY and CDR2 SVGAGI. V shed 0 bases and J shed 7 bases, with 10 bases lying between them. The CDR3 consists of 14 residues. CDR3: CASSYSRAWNEQFF. The CDR3 DNA follows: TGTGCCAGCAGTTACTCCCGGGCTTGGAATGAGCAGTTCTTC.

The table lists this clonotype with many counts. This rearrangement joins TRBV12-3 or TRBV12-4 to TRBJ1-3; the D gene is possibly TRBD1 (5 bases). This CDR3 region has 15 residues. The germline V and J ends were trimmed by 6 bases and 0 bases, with 12 bases remaining between them. This CDR3 reads CASRPPGLSGNTIYF. The CDR3 DNA reads TGTGCCAGCAGACCCCCGGGACTCTCTGGAAACACCATATATTTT.

Ten or more counts support this clonotype. The chain carries TRBV20-1 and TRBJ1-5, with TRBD1 matching over 8 bases. Germline CDR1 is DFQATT and CDR2 is SNEGSKA (reference sequence). The CDR3 length is 17 residues. V shed 3 bases and J 0 bases; nucleotides not matched to a gene: 10. The CDR3 protein is CSASNNDRGYSNQPQHF. CDR3 nucleotide sequence: TGCAGTGCTAGCAATAATGACAGGGGATATAGCAATCAGCCCCAGCATTTT.

This clonotype has at least ten counts. The chain joins TRBV5-6 to TRBJ2-2; no reliable D call. Per the germline V gene, CDR1 is SGHDT and CDR2 is YYEEEE. This CDR3 has 16 amino acids. V was trimmed by 4 bases and J by 0 bases, leaving 13 bases between them. CDR3 protein: CASSPDPFANTGELFF. The CDR3 bases are TGTGCCAGCAGCCCTGACCCGTTCGCGAACACCGGGGAGCTGTTTTTT.

This clonotype occurred many times. This chain joins TRBV7-3 and TRBJ2-2, with D hard to call. CDR3 length: 13 amino acids. The V end lost 0 bases, the J end lost 6 bases, and 5 bases lay between the germline ends. Germline assignment: CDR1 SGHTA and CDR2 FQGTGA. The CDR3 spells CASSLTRAGELFF. The CDR3 DNA reads TGTGCCAGCAGCTTAACAAGGGCCGGGGAGCTGTTTTTT.

This clonotype was counted at least ten times. V gene TRBV20-1 combines with J gene TRBJ2-1; 16 bases are a match to TRBD2. Looked up from germline, CDR1 is DFQATT and CDR2 is SNEGSKA (reference sequence). J gave up 6 bases and V 5 bases, and 16 bases lay outside the gene matches. The CDR3 consists of 19 residues. The CDR3 loop is CSASQTGTSGGGKFNEQFF. CDR3 sequence (DNA): TGCAGTGCTTCACAGACAGGGACTAGCGGGGGGGGAAAGTTCAATGAGCAGTTCTTC.

There are many counts of this clonotype. The chain is built from TRBV7-2 and TRBJ1-2, with TRBD1 matching 9 bases. V trimming: 7 bases; J trimming: 4 bases; junction bases outside the gene matches: 7. The CDR3 totals 14 residues. Germline V CDR1 and CDR2: SGHTA, FQGNSA. CDR3 DNA sequence: TGTGCCAGCACACGACAGGGGGAGGCCTATGGCTACACCTTC. This codes for CASTRQGEAYGYTF.

This chain connects TRBV7-2 to TRBJ1-1, with D unclear. The CDR3 has 12 residues. The germline V and J ends were trimmed by 4 bases and 5 bases, with 8 bases remaining between them. The germline CDR1 and CDR2 sequences are SGHTA and FQGNSA. The CDR3 DNA is TGTGCCAGCAGCTGGGTCAGGACTGAAGCTTTCTTT. It specifies CASSWVRTEAFF. Together with reference TRBV7-2 and TRBJ1-1, the CDR3 gives the full variable domain: GAGVSQSPSNKVTEKGKDVELRCDPISGHTALYWYRQSLGQGLEFLIYFQGNSAPDKSGLPSDRFSAERTGGSVSTLTIQRTQQEDSAVYLCASSWVRTEAFFGQGTRLTVV.

This clonotype showed up many times. V is TRBV5-1 and J is TRBJ2-1, with TRBD1 matching over 11 bases. Germline CDR1 reads SGHRS; CDR2 reads YFSETQ. J lost 10 bases, V lost 3 bases, and 3 bases had no gene match. This CDR3 has 13 amino acids. In nucleotides, the CDR3 is TGCGCCAGCAGCTGGACAGGGGGCGGGGAGCAGTTCTTC. It specifies CASSWTGGGEQFF.

This clonotype has ten or more counts. This chain uses TRBV7-3 with TRBJ2-3, with D uncertain. Germline V gene lookup returns CDR1 SGHTA and CDR2 FQGTGA. The V gene lost 5 bases and the J gene lost 1 base, with 7 bases spanning the gap. The CDR3 spans 13 residues. The CDR3 region is CASSPRGTDTQYF. The CDR3 DNA reads TGTGCCAGCAGCCCCCGGGGCACAGATACGCAGTATTTT.

This clonotype showed up many times. The chain carries TRBV6-5 and TRBJ2-3; unclear D gene. CDR1 and CDR2 from the germline V gene are MNHEY and SVGAGI. The V and J ends lost 3 bases and 0 bases respectively, with 13 bases between them. There are 16 residues in the CDR3. The CDR3 is CASSYFRAASTDTQYF. The CDR3 region has the DNA TGTGCCAGCAGTTATTTTCGGGCAGCGAGCACAGATACGCAGTATTTT.